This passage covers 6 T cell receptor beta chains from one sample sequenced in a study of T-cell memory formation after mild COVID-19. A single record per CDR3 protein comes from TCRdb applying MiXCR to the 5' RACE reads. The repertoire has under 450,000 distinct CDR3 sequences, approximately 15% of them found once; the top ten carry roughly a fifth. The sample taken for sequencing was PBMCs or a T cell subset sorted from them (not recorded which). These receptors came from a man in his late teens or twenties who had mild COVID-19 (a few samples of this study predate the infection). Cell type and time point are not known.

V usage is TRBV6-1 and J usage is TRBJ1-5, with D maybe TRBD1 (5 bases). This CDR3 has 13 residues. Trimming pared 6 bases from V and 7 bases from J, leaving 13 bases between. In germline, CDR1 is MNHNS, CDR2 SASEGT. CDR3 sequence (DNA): TGTGCCAGCAGGGGTACGACAGTACAGCCCCAGCATTTT. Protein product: CASRGTTVQPQHF.

CDR3 sequence reads: CASSLKPRGTVLWKGYTF. CDR3 in DNA: TGTGCCAGCAGCTTAAAACCTCGAGGGACAGTCCTCTGGAAGGGCTACACCTTC. This sequence joins TRBV11-2 and TRBJ1-2; 7 bases are a match to TRBD1. The CDR3 extends over 18 amino acids. With V trimmed by 2 bases and J by 8 bases, 20 bases remained unmatched. CDR1 and CDR2 from the germline V gene are SGHAT and FQNNGV.

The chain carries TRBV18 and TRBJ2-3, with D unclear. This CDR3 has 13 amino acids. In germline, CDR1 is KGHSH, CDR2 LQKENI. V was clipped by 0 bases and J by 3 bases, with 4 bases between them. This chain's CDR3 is CASSPPTTDTQYF. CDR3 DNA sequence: TGTGCCAGCTCACCACCGACTACAGATACGCAGTATTTT.

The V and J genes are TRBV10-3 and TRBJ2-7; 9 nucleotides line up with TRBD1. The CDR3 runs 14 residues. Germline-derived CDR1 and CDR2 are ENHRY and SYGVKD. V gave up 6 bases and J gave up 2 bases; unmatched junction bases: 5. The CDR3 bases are TGTGCCATCAGCTGGGGACAGGGTGCCTACGAGCAGTACTTC. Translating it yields CAISWGQGAYEQYF.

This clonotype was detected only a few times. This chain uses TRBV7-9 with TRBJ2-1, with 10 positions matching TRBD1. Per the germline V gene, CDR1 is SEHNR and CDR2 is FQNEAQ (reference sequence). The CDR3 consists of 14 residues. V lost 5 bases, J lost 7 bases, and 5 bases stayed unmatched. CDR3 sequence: CASSKTGGRNEQFF. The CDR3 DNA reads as TGTGCCAGCAGCAAGACAGGGGGCCGAAATGAGCAGTTCTTC.

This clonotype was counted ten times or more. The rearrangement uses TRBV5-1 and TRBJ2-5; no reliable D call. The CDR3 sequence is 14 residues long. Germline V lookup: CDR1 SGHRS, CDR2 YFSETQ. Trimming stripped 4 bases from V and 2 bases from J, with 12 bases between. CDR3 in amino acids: CASSGEPAQETQYF. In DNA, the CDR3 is TGCGCCAGCAGCGGCGAACCCGCGCAAGAGACCCAGTACTTC.